This T cell receptor (beta chain) was recovered during a study of shared clonotypes between healthy human individuals. This table comes from immunoSEQ multiplex PCR, and its TCRdb copy is limited to in-frame clones, with some not included. Among under 600,000 clones listed, about 96% were seen once. The TCR originated in a woman aged 25 to 39 in good health. The sequenced material came from naive CD4+ T cells sorted from blood. The subset denotes: CD45RA+ positively selected.

The CDR3 protein is CASSTLDRPEAFF. The CDR3 DNA follows: TGTGCCAGTAGTACTCTTGACAGACCCGAAGCTTTCTTT. V gene TRBV19 combines with J gene TRBJ1-1, with D tentatively TRBD1 (5 bases). From germline, CDR1 is LNHDA and CDR2 SQIVND (reference sequence). The CDR3 is made up of 13 amino acids. V was pared by 4 bases and J by 8 bases, with 14 bases between.